The source of this TCR beta chain is a study of blood T cell repertoires in COVID-19. Overall study context: Samples came from the United States, Italy and Spain, spanning acute and convalescent COVID-19. Sources were T cells, B-cell-depleted T cells, or PBMCs; the material itself was cDNA or gDNA.

Profiled with immunoSEQ multiplex PCR; TCRdb holds only in-frame clones, not every one. The sample yields roughly 53,000 clones, over 75% seen once. Germline V gene data show CDR1 as MNHEY and CDR2 as SMNVEV (reference sequence). This CDR3 is built from 14 residues. V lost 4 bases and J lost 7, with 14 bases in between. The clonotype comes from a human donor in a cohort sampled during active COVID-19. The sample was peripheral blood. The rearrangement joins TRBV27 to TRBJ2-1; perhaps TRBD2 as D (5 bases). The DNA for the CDR3 is TGTGCCAGCAGTTCGATTGCGGAGGCAAATGAGCAGTTCTTC. Its protein product is CASSSIAEANEQFF.